The rows below give T cell receptor beta chains drawn from one sample of a study of Tregs in tolerant kidney transplant recipients. Sequenced by immunoSEQ multiplex PCR; TCRdb stores in-frame clones only, minus some. The sample has approximately 50,000 clones, roughly nine tenths seen once; the top ten hold roughly 15%. Sequenced material: CD8+ T cells from blood (PBMCs), taken 24 months after the transplant. These receptors all come from a human patient who received a combined kidney and bone marrow transplant. Some T cells may be provided by the graft donor. The CDR3 runs from the conserved cysteine through the conserved F or W. The D gene is left open where the match is weak. Clone size is not always given. Where it is, it says once, few, many or a class for expanded clones.

once,TRBJ2-7,TRBV9,TRBD2,TGTGCCAGCAGCCCGACTAGCGGGGACTTCTACGAGCAGTACTTC,CASSPTSGDFYEQYF
-,TRBJ1-5,TRBV5-4,-,TGTGCCAGCAGCCCTAGACAGGAATGGAGCAATCAGCCCCAGCATTTT,CASSPRQEWSNQPQHF
once,TRBJ2-3,TRBV18,-,TGTGCCAGCTCACCAGGCGATACGCAGTATTTT,CASSPGDTQYF
-,TRBJ2-3,TRBV27,-,TGTGCCAGCAGTTTGAGGTTCGGACAAACCACAGATACGCAGTATTTT,CASSLRFGQTTDTQYF
-,TRBJ2-7,TRBV7-9,-,TGTGCCAGCAGCTGGACCGTGGTCGGGGACGAGCAGTACTTC,CASSWTVVGDEQYF
-,TRBJ2-2,TRBV6-4,-,TGTGCCAGCAGTGACTCAAGGGGGAGCACCGGGGAGCTGTTTTTT,CASSDSRGSTGELFF
-,TRBJ2-2,TRBV4-1,TRBD2,TGCGCCAGCAGCCAAGGAGGGGCGGGGACTACGAACACCGGGGAGCTGTTTTTT,CASSQGGAGTTNTGELFF
-,TRBJ2-1,TRBV7-9,TRBD1,TGTGCCAGCAGCTTCTTCCCAGACAGGGGGGAAAACAATGAGCAGTTCTTC,CASSFFPDRGENNEQFF
-,TRBJ1-6,TRBV28,-,TGTGCCAGCAGTTCACAACAGGGACTAGAGAATTCACCCCTCCACTTT,CASSSQQGLENSPLHF
-,TRBJ2-2,TRBV9,-,TGTGCCAGCAGCACCCGGGACTCGGATGTCGGGGAGCTGTTTTTT,CASSTRDSDVGELFF
-,TRBJ1-4,TRBV28,-,TGTGCCAGCAGTTCCCCCGCCGACAGATATAATGAAAAACTGTTTTTT,CASSSPADRYNEKLFF
-,TRBJ2-3,TRBV27,TRBD2,TGTGCCAGCAGTACCCAAGCGGGGGGGCCAACAGATACGCAGTATTTT,CASSTQAGGPTDTQYF
once,TRBJ1-1,TRBV5-6,-,TGTGCCAGCAGCTTGGGGGCACTCTTCAACACTGAAGCTTTCTTT,CASSLGALFNTEAFF
-,TRBJ2-3,TRBV15,TRBD2,TGTGCCACCAGCAGGCGGGGGAACACAGATACGCAGTATTTT,CATSRRGNTDTQYF
-,TRBJ2-1,TRBV27,-,TGTGCCAGCAGTTTATCGGGCACAGGCAATGAGCAGTTCTTC,CASSLSGTGNEQFF
-,TRBJ1-6,TRBV27,-,TGTGCCAGCAGGGCCAGGGATACGTATAATTCACCCCTCCACTTT,CASRARDTYNSPLHF
-,TRBJ1-1,TRBV5-4,-,TGTGCCAGCAGCTTACCGACCGGGACAACGAACACTGAAGCTTTCTTT,CASSLPTGTTNTEAFF
-,TRBJ2-7,TRBV15,TRBD1,TGTGCCACCTATCAAGCCGGGACAGGGGAAATCTACGAGCAGTACTTC,CATYQAGTGEIYEQYF
-,TRBJ2-1,TRBV7-9,-,TGTGCCAGCAGCTACAACAATGAGCAGTTCTTC,CASSYNNEQFF
-,TRBJ1-2,TRBV10-3,-,TGTGCCATCAGGGAACCGGGATACTATGGCTACACCTTC,CAIREPGYYGYTF
-,TRBJ1-6,TRBV6-6,-,TGTGCCAGCAGTTACTCGCGGGACTTGGGTTCACCCCTCCACTTT,CASSYSRDLGSPLHF
once,TRBJ1-1,TRBV19,-,TGTGCCAGTAGTATTACAGGAGTCACTGAAGCTTTCTTT,CASSITGVTEAFF
few,TRBJ2-6,TRBV19,-,TGTGCCAGTAGAACAGGGTCTGGGGCCAACGTCCTGACTTTC,CASRTGSGANVLTF
-,TRBJ2-5,TRBV25-1,-,TGTGCCACCGTTCAGGAGACCCAGTACTTC,CATVQETQYF
-,TRBJ1-6,TRBV13,-,TGTGCCAGCAGCTTAGGGCGGGCGGACAATTCACCCCTCCACTTT,CASSLGRADNSPLHF
-,TRBJ2-7,TRBV11-2,TRBD2,TGTGCCAGCAGCTTAGGATGGGGGAGGGCCGCCGAGCAGTACTTC,CASSLGWGRAAEQYF